What follows is one TCR beta chain and its context. The antigen remains undetermined. The V end lost 0 bases, the J end lost 4 bases, and 12 bases lay between the germline ends. Germline values: CDR1 SGHDN, CDR2 FVKESK. CDR3 size: 15 residues. This sample is part of a study of STAT5B mutations in CD4+ large granular lymphocyte leukemia. Whole-study findings and limits: CD4-sorted patient repertoires seemed more clonal than healthy CD4+ repertoires.

TCRdb keeps only in-frame clones here, not all; method: immunoSEQ multiplex PCR. This table holds fewer than 30,000 clones, over 70% found once. The rearrangement uses TRBV14 and TRBJ1-2; D is unclear. Sequenced input: CD4+ T cells from blood buffy coats. The clonotype originates from a human donor in good health. CDR3 residues: CASSQDLPGSYGYTF. The CDR3 bases are TGTGCCAGCAGCCAAGATCTTCCGGGGAGCTATGGCTACACCTTC.